One and the same sample provided the 29 T cell receptor beta chains below, sequenced in a study of CD8+ T cells in alopecia areata. Sequencing relied on a cDNA template that was reverse transcribed from extracted RNA. Sequencing was performed with immunoSEQ multiplex PCR; in TCRdb, only in-frame clones are kept and a portion is missing. The sample carries about 200,000 clones, approximately 38% recorded once. Treatment specified: oral pan-JAK inhibitor, 5-10 mg twice daily. Sequences were derived from CD4+ T cells sorted from blood, sampled between weeks 30 and 35, from a patient treated with tofacitinib. These receptors originate from a human donor with alopecia areata.

This clone came up a few times. The rearrangement links TRBV21-1 to TRBJ2-5; the DNA was not compared with TRBD1, the D call given in the table. TRBV21-1 is a known pseudogene. The CDR3 is 15 residues long. CDR3 sequence reads: CASSKFDRHQETQYF. CDR3 nucleotides: TGTGCCAGCAGCAAATTTGACAGGCACCAAGAGACCCAGTACTTC.

In its sample, this clone was seen a few times. The rearrangement links TRBV18 to TRBJ2-5; no clear D. Looked up from germline, CDR1 is KGHSH and CDR2 is LQKENI. Trimming removed 2 bases from V and 5 bases from J, with 6 bases in between. The CDR3 totals 12 residues. In nucleotides, the CDR3 is TGTGCCAGCTCACCATTGAGCGAGACCCAGTACTTC. Translation: CASSPLSETQYF.

This chain links TRBV5-4 with TRBJ1-1, with no clear D. The CDR3 has 13 amino acids. V lost 0 bases and J 9 bases, leaving 12 bases between the germline ends. Germline assignment: CDR1 SGHNT and CDR2 YYREEE (reference sequence). This chain's CDR3 is CASSLESNLKAFF. In DNA form, the CDR3 reads TGTGCCAGCAGCTTGGAGTCCAACCTGAAAGCTTTCTTT.

This rearrangement joins TRBV10-2 to TRBJ1-4, with 7 bases matching TRBD1. The CDR3 runs 16 residues. Germline loops: CDR1 WSHSY, CDR2 SAAADI. The V segment lost 2 bases and the J segment 5 bases; nucleotides outside the gene matches: 8. Here the CDR3 DNA reads TGCGCCAGCAGTGAGATGGGAGGCAGGGGGAATGAAAAACTGTTTTTT. Translated, it gives CASSEMGGRGNEKLFF.

The chain carries TRBV9 and TRBJ2-5, with D maybe TRBD2 (6 bases). V was trimmed by 0 bases and J by 1 base, leaving 10 bases between them. From germline, CDR1 is SGDLS and CDR2 YYNGEE. There are 15 residues in the CDR3. Written as DNA, the CDR3 is TGTGCCAGCAGCGTAGCTACGGGACTCCAAGAGACCCAGTACTTC. It codes for CASSVATGLQETQYF.

The chain employs TRBV5-1 and TRBJ2-3, with 9 bases matching TRBD1. Per the germline V gene, CDR1 is SGHRS and CDR2 is YFSETQ. This CDR3 has 14 amino acids. After removal of 4 bases from V and 6 bases from J, the junction contained 6 bases not matched to a gene. In nucleotides, the CDR3 is TGCGCCAGCAGCGCCGGGACAGGGCTGGATACGCAGTATTTT. Amino acid sequence: CASSAGTGLDTQYF.

This clone was seen just once. This chain links TRBV5-1 with TRBJ1-2; TRBD1 agrees at 7 bases. Per germline, CDR1 SGHRS and CDR2 YFSETQ. The CDR3 has 13 amino acids. V was clipped by 4 bases and J by 4 bases; unmatched bases: 4. CDR3 DNA sequence: TGCGCCAGCAGCACCCGGGACAGCTATGGCTACACCTTC. Translation gives CASSTRDSYGYTF.

This clone has a handful of counts. V is TRBV20-1 and J is TRBJ2-1, with D unresolved. In germline, CDR1 is DFQATT, CDR2 SNEGSKA (reference sequence). With 1 base removed from V and 8 bases from J, the gap between germline ends came to 6 bases. This CDR3 spans 11 amino acids. The CDR3 loop reads CSARAPDEQFF. The CDR3 DNA sequence: TGCAGTGCTAGAGCCCCGGATGAGCAGTTCTTC.

V gene TRBV27 combines with J gene TRBJ2-3; D may be TRBD2 (5 bases). The length of the CDR3 is 14 residues. V lost 6 bases and J lost 1, with 11 bases in between. Germline V gives CDR1 MNHEY, CDR2 SMNVEV (reference sequence). CDR3 coding DNA: TGTGCCAGCAGGACCCCCGGGGGCACAGATACGCAGTATTTT. Residues: CASRTPGGTDTQYF.

The sample holds a few counts of this clone. The rearrangement links TRBV11-2 to TRBJ1-4; possibly TRBD1 for D (5 bases). Germline values: CDR1 SGHAT, CDR2 FQNNGV. CDR3 length equals 15 residues. V was cut by 1 base and J by 0 bases, with 6 bases left in between. The chain's CDR3 is CASSLGQPTNEKLFF. The DNA for the CDR3 is TGTGCCAGCAGCTTAGGACAGCCAACTAATGAAAAACTGTTTTTT.

The J gene is TRBJ2-7, the V gene TRBV7-6, with 7 nucleotides matching TRBD2. The CDR3 has 15 residues. The V segment lost 2 bases and the J segment 3 bases; nucleotides outside the gene matches: 7. CDR1 is SGHVS and CDR2 is FNYEAQ in the germline V gene. CDR3 nucleotide sequence: TGTGCCAGCAGCTTACTTTCTAGCGGCCGCTACGAGCAGTACTTC. Protein product: CASSLLSSGRYEQYF.

This chain links TRBV29-1 with TRBJ2-7; D gene uncertain. Germline assignment: CDR1 SQVTM and CDR2 ANQGSEA. This CDR3 contains 14 residues. Trimming shortened V by 7 bases and J by 0 bases, and 16 bases separated the two germline ends. The DNA for the CDR3 is TGCAGCGCATCACCCGGGCCCGGCTCCTACGAGCAGTACTTC. Residues: CSASPGPGSYEQYF.

Only a few counts were recorded for this clone. The chain links TRBV2 to TRBJ2-2; no clear D gene. CDR1 SNHLY and CDR2 FYNNEI come from the germline V gene. The CDR3 contains 13 residues. The germline V and J ends were trimmed by 6 bases and 4 bases, with 9 bases remaining between them. The CDR3 DNA is TGTGCCAGCAGGGTGAGAAGCACCGGGGAGCTGTTTTTT. Translating gives CASRVRSTGELFF.

This clone was seen many times. In nucleotides, the CDR3 is TGTGCCAGCAGCTTGGCCGGGACAGAGTCTATTGGGGCTTTCTTT. The encoded protein is CASSLAGTESIGAFF. The gene calls are TRBV5-4 and TRBJ1-1; 7 bases match TRBD1. J lost 11 bases, V lost 0 bases, and 13 bases had no gene match. This CDR3 has 15 amino acids. Per germline, CDR1 SGHNT and CDR2 YYREEE (reference sequence).

Turning to this clone: A much larger clone lies a single base off, so this may be a read error. The rearrangement uses TRBV19 and TRBJ2-1, with D tentatively TRBD1 (5 bases). This CDR3 contains 11 residues. The V gene lost 9 bases and the J gene lost 5 bases, with 8 bases spanning the gap. Per the germline V gene, CDR1 is LNHDA and CDR2 is SQIVND (reference sequence). CDR3 DNA: TGTGCCAGCAGGGTAGACAATGAGCAGTTCTTC. It yields the protein CASRVDNEQFF.

The chain couples TRBV4-1 to TRBJ2-7; 7 bases fit TRBD1. V dropped 4 bases and J dropped 2; count of bases not matched to a gene: 5. The germline gives CDR1 MGHRA, CDR2 YSYEKL. This CDR3 is built from 14 residues. CDR3 amino acids: CASSRPGTAYEQYF. In DNA form, the CDR3 reads TGCGCCAGCAGCCGCCCCGGGACAGCCTACGAGCAGTACTTC.

The chain couples TRBV4-2 to TRBJ2-7, with TRBD1 matching over 7 bases. V dropped 3 bases and J dropped 2; count of bases not matched to a gene: 4. CDR3 length: 14 amino acids. Germline CDR1 and CDR2: LGHNA and YNFKEQ. The CDR3 nucleotides read TGTGCCAGCAGCCAGGACAGGCGGGCCTACGAGCAGTACTTC. Translating it yields CASSQDRRAYEQYF.

This rearrangement joins TRBV6-5 to TRBJ2-7; D not resolved. This CDR3 is built from 15 residues. Germline CDR1 and CDR2: MNHEY and SVGAGI. V gave up 0 bases and J gave up 0 bases, with 9 bases separating them. The CDR3: CASSYSDTTSYEQYF. The DNA for the CDR3 is TGTGCCAGCAGTTACTCCGACACTACCTCCTACGAGCAGTACTTC.

The chain couples TRBV30 to TRBJ2-1, with TRBD2 matching over 9 bases. From germline, CDR1 is GTSNPN and CDR2 SVGIG (reference sequence). This CDR3 comprises 16 residues. V lost 2 bases, J lost 2 bases, and 7 bases stayed unmatched. The CDR3 DNA sequence: TGTGCCTGGAGTCTTTTAAGCGGGAGGACCTACAATGAGCAGTTCTTC. This translates into CAWSLLSGRTYNEQFF.

The chain carries TRBV30 and TRBJ2-1; TRBD1 agrees at 7 bases. After removal of 3 bases from V and 3 bases from J, the junction contained 8 bases not matched to a gene. CDR1 is GTSNPN, CDR2 SVGIG, per germline (reference sequence). This CDR3 has 15 residues. The CDR3 sequence: CAWRGRGQHYNEQFF. CDR3 nucleotides: TGTGCCTGGAGGGGCAGGGGACAGCACTACAATGAGCAGTTCTTC. The variable domain in full, with the rest retrieved from reference TRBV30 and TRBJ2-1, is SQTIHQWPATLVQPVGSPLSLECTVEGTSNPNLYWYRQAAGRGLQLLFYSVGIGQISSEVPQNLSASRPQDRQFILSSKKLLLSDSGFYLCAWRGRGQHYNEQFFGPGTRLTVL.

V is TRBV5-6 and J is TRBJ2-3, with D unresolved. Trimming cost V 0 bases and J 5 bases, with 10 bases left between them. This CDR3 contains 14 residues. CDR1 and CDR2 (germline): SGHDT, YYEEEE. In DNA form, the CDR3 reads TGTGCCAGCAGCTTGGGGCAGGCTAAAGATACGCAGTATTTT. As protein: CASSLGQAKDTQYF.

The rearrangement joins TRBV11-2 to TRBJ2-7; 7 bases fit TRBD1. The germline CDR1 and CDR2 sequences are SGHAT and FQNNGV. This CDR3 is built from 19 residues. The ends lost 6 bases at V and 0 bases at J; junction bases unmatched: 20. CDR3 DNA sequence: TGTGCCAGCAGAACCCCACCGACAGGGTTAGGGACGGTCTCCTACGAGCAGTACTTC. It specifies CASRTPPTGLGTVSYEQYF.

This clone was seen a few times. The chain couples TRBV30 to TRBJ2-1; 7 bases are a match to TRBD2. Germline assignment: CDR1 GTSNPN and CDR2 SVGIG (reference sequence). V gave up 3 bases and J gave up 4 bases; unmatched junction bases: 6. This CDR3 spans 14 amino acids. CDR3 nucleotides: TGTGCCTGGAGCGGACTAGGGACTTACAATGAGCAGTTCTTC. Its translation is CAWSGLGTYNEQFF.

This sequence joins TRBV29-1 and TRBJ1-2, with 8 bases aligning to TRBD1. CDR1 and CDR2 (germline): SQVTM, ANQGSEA. The CDR3 contains 12 residues. V trimming: 7 bases; J trimming: 7 bases; junction bases outside the gene matches: 8. This chain's CDR3 is CSGLDRAGGYTF. DNA for the CDR3: TGCAGCGGCTTGGACAGGGCAGGTGGCTACACCTTC.

This clone was observed a few times. The V gene is TRBV29-1, the J gene TRBJ2-1; 10 bases agree with TRBD2. V shed 7 bases, J shed 2 bases, and the junction held 23 bases outside the gene matches. The CDR3 is 20 amino acids. Germline assignment: CDR1 SQVTM and CDR2 ANQGSEA. The CDR3 loop reads CSATPRTSGKHRTTYNEQFF. The CDR3, as DNA: TGCAGCGCAACACCAAGGACTAGCGGCAAACACCGTACCACCTACAATGAGCAGTTCTTC.

This clone was seen only a few times. V gene TRBV29-1 combines with J gene TRBJ1-1; no clear D gene. The CDR3 has 14 residues. The germline V gene has CDR1 SQVTM and CDR2 ANQGSEA. V was shortened by 6 bases and J by 1 base, with 15 bases between the two germline ends. The CDR3 DNA reads as TGCAGCGTGAGGATCAGCGAGCGGAACACTGAAGCTTTCTTT. It codes for CSVRISERNTEAFF.

The rearrangement uses TRBV6-6 and TRBJ1-6; D is unresolved. Deletions cut 5 bases from V and 7 bases from J, with 9 bases between. There are 13 residues in the CDR3. Germline V gene sequence: CDR1 MNHNY, CDR2 SVGAGI (reference sequence). CDR3 protein: CASSQEANSPLHF. CDR3 coding DNA: TGTGCCAGCAGTCAGGAAGCAAATTCACCCCTCCACTTT.

The chain employs TRBV7-2 and TRBJ2-5, with 12 bases matching TRBD2. V gave up 1 base and J gave up 4 bases; unmatched junction bases: 7. The CDR3 has 17 residues. Per the germline V gene, CDR1 is SGHTA and CDR2 is FQGNSA. CDR3 residues: CASSLEARLAGVETQYF. CDR3 in DNA: TGTGCCAGCAGCTTAGAGGCGAGACTAGCGGGAGTAGAGACCCAGTACTTC.

The chain uses TRBV19 and TRBJ1-4; D not certain. V shed 5 bases and J shed 11 bases, with 12 bases lying between them. The CDR3 extends over 12 amino acids. CDR1 and CDR2 (germline): LNHDA, SQIVND (reference sequence). CDR3 in DNA: TGTGCCAGTAGTGCTTCGTTCGCGAAACTGTTTTTT. It is translated as CASSASFAKLFF.